These 25 T cell receptor beta chains came from one sample sequenced in a study of shared clonotypes between healthy human individuals. The data were produced by immunoSEQ multiplex PCR, yet TCRdb's version contains in-frame clones alone and is incomplete. The sample has 2 million to 3 million clones, roughly 93% seen once. Sequenced input: naive CD4+ T cells from PBMCs. Specified subset: CD45RA+ positively selected. The receptors derive from a man aged 18 to 29 in good health. Some clones in this sample may be carry-over from other donors' samples.

The count of this clone is one. The gene calls are TRBV11-3 and TRBJ2-7; D gene ambiguous. Germline assignment: CDR1 SGHNT and CDR2 YENEEA. Trimming took 3 bases from V and 3 from J, leaving 18 bases between them. The CDR3 length is 16 residues. This CDR3 is CASSLARRSLGYEQYF. The CDR3 coding sequence is TGTGCCAGCAGCTTGGCCCGGAGATCACTGGGCTACGAGCAGTACTTC.

The gene calls are TRBV6-1 and TRBJ1-5; possible D gene TRBD1, 5 bases. The CDR3 loop spans 15 amino acids. The germline V gene encodes CDR1 MNHNS and CDR2 SASEGT. Trimming stripped 3 bases from V and 3 bases from J, with 12 bases between. The CDR3 nucleotides read TGTGCCAGCAGTGAGGGGCAGGTCAACAATCAGCCCCAGCATTTT. This translates into CASSEGQVNNQPQHF.

The chain is built from TRBV6-6 and TRBJ2-7, with 10 bases lining up with TRBD1. Trimming cost V 2 bases and J 1 base; bases outside gene matches: 5. This CDR3 contains 16 residues. Germline V CDR1 and CDR2: MNHNY, SVGAGI (reference sequence). The CDR3 spells CASSYPPDRGSYEQYF. CDR3 nucleotide sequence: TGTGCCAGCAGTTACCCGCCGGACAGGGGGTCCTACGAGCAGTACTTC.

V gene TRBV5-4 combines with J gene TRBJ2-7; 7 nucleotides align to TRBD2. Looked up from germline, CDR1 is SGHNT and CDR2 is YYREEE (reference sequence). With V trimmed by 1 base and J by 2 bases, 6 bases remained unmatched. CDR3 length: 15 residues. The CDR3: CASSLREGVTYEQYF. CDR3 bases: TGTGCCAGCAGCTTGAGGGAGGGCGTCACCTACGAGCAGTACTTC.

This chain joins TRBV15 and TRBJ1-4, with D hard to call. Trimming pared 5 bases from V and 3 bases from J, leaving 10 bases between. This CDR3 is built from 14 residues. Germline assignment: CDR1 LNHNV and CDR2 YYDKDF (reference sequence). As DNA, the CDR3 is TGTGCCACCAGCCTCCGGTCAGCTAATGAAAAACTGTTTTTT. The encoded protein is CATSLRSANEKLFF. Supplemented by reference TRBV15 and TRBJ1-4, the full variable domain reads DAMVIQNPRYQVTQFGKPVTLSCSQTLNHNVMYWYQQKSSQAPKLLFHYYDKDFNNEADTPDNFQSRRPNTSFCFLDIRSPGLGDTAMYLCATSLRSANEKLFFGSGTQLSVL.

CDR3 nucleotide sequence: TGTGCCAGCAGCAGAAACCAGGGGGCAGTTACTGAAGCTTTCTTT. Translation gives CASSRNQGAVTEAFF. The rearrangement uses TRBV5-5 and TRBJ1-1, with TRBD1 matching 8 bases. The germline V gene encodes CDR1 SGHKS and CDR2 YYEKEE (reference sequence). The J segment lost 5 bases and the V segment lost 4 bases, leaving 10 bases of the junction unmatched. The CDR3 extends over 15 amino acids.

V is TRBV6-1 and J is TRBJ2-1, with 10 bases aligning to TRBD2. The CDR3 runs 15 residues. The germline gives CDR1 MNHNS, CDR2 SASEGT. The V and J ends lost 9 bases and 1 base, in that order; junction bases with no gene match: 6. The CDR3 DNA is TGTGCCAGTAGCAAAGCGGGAGGGTCCTACAATGAGCAGTTCTTC. This gives the protein CASSKAGGSYNEQFF.

The DNA for the CDR3 is TGTGCCAGCAGTTTACAGGGGACAGGGCCCCCCCAGCCCCAGCATTTT. Its translation is CASSLQGTGPPQPQHF. J is TRBJ1-5 and V is TRBV28, with 9 bases fitting TRBD1. J was trimmed by 7 bases and V by 2 bases; bases with no gene match: 9. Germline CDR1 MDHEN, CDR2 SYDVKM. The CDR3 contains 16 residues.

V gene TRBV5-1 combines with J gene TRBJ2-6, with D tentatively TRBD2 (5 bases). Germline-derived CDR1 and CDR2 are SGHRS and YFSETQ. The ends were cut back, 1 base at V and 5 bases at J, with 13 bases in the middle. CDR3 length: 16 residues. The CDR3 loop reads CASSLHSGSWANVLTF. The CDR3 DNA sequence: TGCGCCAGCAGCTTGCATTCGGGGTCGTGGGCCAACGTCCTGACTTTC.

The chain links TRBV14 to TRBJ1-4, with 7 bases that match TRBD1. V trimming: 5 bases; J trimming: 8 bases; junction bases outside the gene matches: 11. Germline V gene data show CDR1 as SGHDN and CDR2 as FVKESK. There are 15 residues in the CDR3. The CDR3: CASSARGPGGEKLFF. CDR3 in DNA: TGTGCCAGCAGCGCAAGGGGGCCCGGGGGCGAAAAACTGTTTTTT.

The chain has TRBV10-1 and TRBJ2-2; TRBD2 aligns across 8 bases. V shed 0 bases, J shed 4 bases, and the junction held 7 bases outside the gene matches. CDR3 size: 17 residues. Germline-derived CDR1 and CDR2 are WNHNN and SYGVQD (reference sequence). The CDR3 reads CASSESGLGLGTGELFF. Here the CDR3 DNA reads TGCGCCAGCAGTGAGTCGGGACTAGGTTTAGGCACCGGGGAGCTGTTTTTT.

As concerns this clone: Other DNA sequences in this sample translate to the same CDR3. This sequence joins TRBV2 and TRBJ2-7; the D gene is possibly TRBD1 (6 bases). The V gene's germline CDR1 is SNHLY and CDR2 FYNNEI. Between the trimmed V and J ends, which lost 3 bases and 4 bases, there was a span of 13 bases. The length of the CDR3 is 14 residues. CDR3 bases: TGTGCCAGCAGTGAGTTCGGGCAGGGGTACGAGCAGTACTTC. It specifies CASSEFGQGYEQYF.

The rearrangement joins TRBV6-1 to TRBJ2-3, with a weak D call TRBD2 (6 bases). V lost 3 bases, J lost 2 bases, and 15 bases lay in between. The CDR3 extends over 16 amino acids. Germline CDR1 is MNHNS and CDR2 is SASEGT. The CDR3 sequence is CASSDAASEYTDTQYF. Written as DNA, the CDR3 is TGTGCCAGCAGTGATGCGGCTAGCGAGTACACAGATACGCAGTATTTT.

This chain links TRBV25-1 with TRBJ1-3, with unresolved D. The CDR3 has 14 amino acids. Germline V CDR1 and CDR2: MGHDK, SYGVNS. Trimming removed 4 bases from V and 4 bases from J, with 11 bases in between. This CDR3 reads CASSARVPGNTIYF. The DNA for the CDR3 is TGTGCCAGCAGTGCACGAGTACCAGGAAACACCATATATTTT.

DNA of the CDR3: TGTGCCAGCAGCTTGGGGGTCTATGGCTACACCTTC. Residues: CASSLGVYGYTF. The chain is built from TRBV5-6 and TRBJ1-2, with D uncertain. The CDR3 spans 12 residues. Looked up from germline, CDR1 is SGHDT and CDR2 is YYEEEE. V dropped 0 bases and J dropped 4 bases, with 4 bases sitting between them.

The V and J genes are TRBV28 and TRBJ2-5; TRBD2 is a possible D gene (6 bases). Germline CDR1 reads MDHEN; CDR2 reads SYDVKM. V gave up 3 bases and J gave up 2 bases, with 19 bases separating them. The CDR3 runs to 17 residues. For the CDR3, the DNA is TGTGCCAGCAGTTTTTTGGGCCCTACTAGCTCTCAAGAGACCCAGTACTTC. Encoded protein: CASSFLGPTSSQETQYF.

Turning to this clone: Germline is not matched at one junction end, which may reflect a read error. The genes are TRBV7-2 and TRBJ2-5, with D possibly being TRBD1 or TRBD2 (7 bases each). The CDR3 contains 16 residues. Germline V gene lookup returns CDR1 SGHTA and CDR2 FQGNSA. The CDR3 reads CASRLGEGALWETQYF. Here the CDR3 DNA reads TGTGCCAGCCGCTTAGGGGAGGGGGCCTTATGGGAGACCCAGTACTTC.

The chain employs TRBV5-8 and TRBJ1-5; maybe TRBD1 (6 bases). Germline V gives CDR1 SGHTS, CDR2 YDEGEE. V was cut by 0 bases and J by 4 bases, with 8 bases left in between. The CDR3 covers 14 residues. The DNA for the CDR3 is TGTGCCAGCAGCTTGGACAGGGATAATCAGCCCCAGCATTTT. Translation gives CASSLDRDNQPQHF.

This clone has more than one count but fewer than ten. The CDR3, as DNA: TGTGCCAGCAGCTTAGGCAGGATGGGCACCGGGGAGCTGTTTTTT. Its translation: CASSLGRMGTGELFF. J is TRBJ2-2 and V is TRBV7-3; no definite D call. Germline V gene data show CDR1 as SGHTA and CDR2 as FQGTGA. Deletions cut 2 bases from V and 4 bases from J, with 11 bases between. CDR3 length: 15 residues.

The chain recombines TRBV5-1 with TRBJ2-1, with 9 positions matching TRBD2. The V gene's germline CDR1 is SGHRS and CDR2 YFSETQ. The CDR3 length is 16 residues. V shed 4 bases, J shed 3 bases, and the junction held 8 bases outside the gene matches. CDR3 in amino acids: CASSIDSGSDYNEQFF. Here the CDR3 DNA reads TGCGCCAGCAGCATCGATAGCGGGAGTGACTACAATGAGCAGTTCTTC.

The chain combines TRBV5-1 with TRBJ2-2; D remains unclear. The CDR3 is 16 residues long. Trimming removed 0 bases from V and 2 bases from J, with 11 bases in between. The germline CDR1 and CDR2 sequences are SGHRS and YFSETQ. DNA of the CDR3: TGCGCCAGCAGCTTGGAACCAGCGAAAAACACCGGGGAGCTGTTTTTT. Translating it yields CASSLEPAKNTGELFF.

The V and J genes are TRBV19 and TRBJ1-5; no reliable D call. Trimming took 4 bases from V and 3 from J, leaving 19 bases between them. The CDR3 has 17 residues. Germline loops: CDR1 LNHDA, CDR2 SQIVND (reference sequence). CDR3 in DNA: TGTGCCAGTAGTAGCGGGCGGGCCGGGATAGACAATCAGCCCCAGCATTTT. Translating gives CASSSGRAGIDNQPQHF.

The chain employs TRBV11-2 and TRBJ2-7; 8 bases agree with TRBD2. From germline, CDR1 is SGHAT and CDR2 FQNNGV. Trimming removed 5 bases from V and 0 bases from J; junction bases left unmatched: 12. CDR3 length: 17 residues. The CDR3 protein is CASSPLKGLVSSYEQYF. The CDR3 DNA reads TGTGCCAGCAGCCCCCTCAAGGGACTAGTCAGCTCCTACGAGCAGTACTTC.

This chain joins TRBV20-1 and TRBJ2-7; the D gene is possibly TRBD2 (6 bases). The germline V and J ends were trimmed by 3 bases and 9 bases, with 12 bases remaining between them. The CDR3 consists of 11 residues. Germline V gene lookup returns CDR1 DFQATT and CDR2 SNEGSKA (reference sequence). CDR3 loop: CSASGGVVQYF. CDR3 DNA: TGCAGTGCTAGCGGAGGGGTGGTGCAGTACTTC.

The rearrangement links TRBV7-2 to TRBJ1-2; D unresolved. The CDR3 runs 14 residues. CDR1 and CDR2 from the germline V gene are SGHTA and FQGNSA. V shed 5 bases and J shed 0 bases, with 10 bases lying between them. The CDR3: CASSTGRANYGYTF. CDR3 coding DNA: TGTGCCAGCAGCACCGGAAGAGCTAACTATGGCTACACCTTC.